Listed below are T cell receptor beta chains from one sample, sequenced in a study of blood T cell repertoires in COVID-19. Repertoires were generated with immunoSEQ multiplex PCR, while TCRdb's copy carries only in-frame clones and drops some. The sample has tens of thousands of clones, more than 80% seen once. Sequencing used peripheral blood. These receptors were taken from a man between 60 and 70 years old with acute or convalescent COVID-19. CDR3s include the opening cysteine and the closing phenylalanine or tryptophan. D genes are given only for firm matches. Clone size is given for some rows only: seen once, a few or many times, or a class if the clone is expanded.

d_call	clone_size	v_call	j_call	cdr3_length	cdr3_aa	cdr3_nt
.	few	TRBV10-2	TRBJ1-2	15	CASSESGEGENGYTF	TGCGCCAGCAGTGAGTCAGGGGAGGGGGAGAATGGCTACACCTTC
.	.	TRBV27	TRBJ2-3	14	CASRRDFSTDTQYF	TGTGCCAGTAGACGGGACTTTAGCACAGATACGCAGTATTTT
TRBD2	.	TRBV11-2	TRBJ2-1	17	CASSPPATSGTWNEQFF	TGTGCCAGCAGCCCCCCCGCGACTAGCGGAACTTGGAATGAGCAGTTCTTC
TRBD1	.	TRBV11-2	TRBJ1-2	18	CASSLDLGTGGIRGGYTF	TGTGCCAGCAGCTTAGATCTCGGGACAGGGGGCATCAGAGGAGGCTACACCTTC
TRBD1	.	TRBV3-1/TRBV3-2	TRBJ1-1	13	CASSQVKGAQAFF	TGTGCCAGCAGCCAAGTTAAGGGGGCCCAAGCTTTCTTT
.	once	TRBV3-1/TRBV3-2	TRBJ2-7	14	CASSSRGSSYEQYF	TGTGCCAGCAGCTCAAGGGGTAGCTCCTACGAGCAGTACTTC
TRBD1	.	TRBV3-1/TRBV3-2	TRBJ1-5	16	CASSQGTGAVNQPQHF	TGTGCCAGCAGCCAGGGGACAGGGGCCGTTAATCAGCCCCAGCATTTT
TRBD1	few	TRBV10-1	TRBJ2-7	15	CASSESRGQGNEQYF	TGCGCCAGCAGTGAGTCGCGAGGACAGGGGAACGAGCAGTACTTC
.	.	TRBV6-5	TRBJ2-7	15	CASSNAIQLYHEQYF	TGTGCCAGCTCGAACGCAATACAGCTTTACCACGAGCAGTACTTC
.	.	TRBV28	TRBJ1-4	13	CVSAGGVGEKLFF	TGTGTCAGCGCGGGGGGAGTCGGGGAAAAACTGTTTTTT
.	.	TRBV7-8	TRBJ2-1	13	CASSLIRDTEQFF	TGTGCCAGCAGCTTAATTAGGGACACCGAGCAGTTCTTC
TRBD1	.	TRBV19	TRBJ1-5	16	CASSKDRGAGNQPQHF	TGTGCCAGTAGTAAGGACAGGGGTGCAGGCAATCAGCCCCAGCATTTT
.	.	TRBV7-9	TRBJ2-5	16	CASSERRVVGQETQYF	TGTGCCAGCAGCGAACGGCGGGTGGTTGGGCAAGAGACCCAGTACTTC
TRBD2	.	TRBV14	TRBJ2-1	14	CASSRGTSENEQFF	TGTGCCAGCAGCCGGGGGACTAGCGAAAATGAGCAGTTCTTC
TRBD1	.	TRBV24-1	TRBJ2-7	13	CATKRDREPEQYF	TGTGCCACCAAACGGGACAGGGAGCCCGAGCAGTACTTC
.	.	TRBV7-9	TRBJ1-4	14	CASSFQGFNEKLFF	TGTGCCAGCAGCTTTCAGGGATTTAATGAAAAACTGTTTTTT
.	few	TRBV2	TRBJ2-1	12	CASGQVGNEQFF	TGTGCCAGTGGGCAGGTAGGCAATGAGCAGTTCTTC
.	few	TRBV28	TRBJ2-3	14	CASSFPQRTDTQYF	TGTGCCAGCAGTTTCCCTCAGCGAACAGATACGCAGTATTTT
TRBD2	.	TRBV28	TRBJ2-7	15	CASVQGTSGVGEQYF	TGTGCCAGCGTCCAGGGGACTAGCGGGGTTGGGGAGCAGTACTTC
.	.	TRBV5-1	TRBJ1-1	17	CASSLGGGIFMNTEAFF	TGCGCCAGCAGCTTAGGAGGTGGGATCTTTATGAACACTGAAGCTTTCTTT
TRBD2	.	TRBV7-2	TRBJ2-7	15	CASSPTREGRYEQYF	TGTGCCAGCAGCCCCACCCGGGAGGGCCGCTACGAGCAGTACTTC
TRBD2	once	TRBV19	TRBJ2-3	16	CASSRTGLAGGDTQYF	TGTGCCAGTAGTAGGACGGGGCTAGCGGGAGGGGATACGCAGTATTTT
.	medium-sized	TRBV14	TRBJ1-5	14	CASSQGAGNQPQHF	TGTGCCAGCAGCCAAGGGGCGGGGAACCAGCCCCAGCATTTT
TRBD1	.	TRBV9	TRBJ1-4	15	CASSAKGQTNEKLFF	TGTGCCAGCAGCGCCAAGGGACAGACTAATGAAAAACTGTTTTTT
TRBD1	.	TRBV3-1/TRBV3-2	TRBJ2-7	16	CASSLRWTGEIYEQYF	TGTGCCAGCAGCCTCCGATGGACAGGAGAGATCTACGAGCAGTACTTC
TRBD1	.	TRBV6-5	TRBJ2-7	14	CASSIRGQGVEQYF	TGTGCCAGCAGTATCAGGGGACAGGGGGTCGAGCAGTACTTC
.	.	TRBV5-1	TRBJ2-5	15	CASSPGGGYQETQYF	TGCGCCAGCAGTCCCGGCGGAGGGTACCAAGAGACCCAGTACTTC